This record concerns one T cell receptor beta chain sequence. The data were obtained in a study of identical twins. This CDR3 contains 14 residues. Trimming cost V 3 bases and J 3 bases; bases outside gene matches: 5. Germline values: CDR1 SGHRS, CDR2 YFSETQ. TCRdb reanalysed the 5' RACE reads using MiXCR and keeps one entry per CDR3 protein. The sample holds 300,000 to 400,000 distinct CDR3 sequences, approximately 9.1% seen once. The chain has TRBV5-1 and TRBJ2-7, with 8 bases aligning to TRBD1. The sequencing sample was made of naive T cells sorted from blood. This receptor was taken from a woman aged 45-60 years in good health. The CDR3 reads CASSYTGGYYEQYF. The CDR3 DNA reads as TGCGCCAGCAGCTACACAGGGGGTTACTACGAGCAGTACTTC.